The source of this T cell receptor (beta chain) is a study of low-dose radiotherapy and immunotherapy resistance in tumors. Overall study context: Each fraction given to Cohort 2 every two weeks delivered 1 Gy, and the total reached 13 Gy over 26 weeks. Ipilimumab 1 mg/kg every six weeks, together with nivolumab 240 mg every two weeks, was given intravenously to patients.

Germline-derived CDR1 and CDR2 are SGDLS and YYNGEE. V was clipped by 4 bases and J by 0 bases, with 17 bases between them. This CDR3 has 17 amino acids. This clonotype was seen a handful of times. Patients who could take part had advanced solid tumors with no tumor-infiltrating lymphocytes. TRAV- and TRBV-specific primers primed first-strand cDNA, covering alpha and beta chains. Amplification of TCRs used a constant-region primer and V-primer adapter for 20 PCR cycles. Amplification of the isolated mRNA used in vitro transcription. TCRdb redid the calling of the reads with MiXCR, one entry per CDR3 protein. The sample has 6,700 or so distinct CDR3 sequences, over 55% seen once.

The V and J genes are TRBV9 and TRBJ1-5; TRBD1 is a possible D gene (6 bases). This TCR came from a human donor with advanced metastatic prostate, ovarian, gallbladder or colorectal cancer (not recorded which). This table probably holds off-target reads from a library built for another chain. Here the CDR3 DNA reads TGTGCCAGCAGCCCTGGGACACATGAATATAGCAATCAGCCCCAGCATTTT. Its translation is CASSPGTHEYSNQPQHF.